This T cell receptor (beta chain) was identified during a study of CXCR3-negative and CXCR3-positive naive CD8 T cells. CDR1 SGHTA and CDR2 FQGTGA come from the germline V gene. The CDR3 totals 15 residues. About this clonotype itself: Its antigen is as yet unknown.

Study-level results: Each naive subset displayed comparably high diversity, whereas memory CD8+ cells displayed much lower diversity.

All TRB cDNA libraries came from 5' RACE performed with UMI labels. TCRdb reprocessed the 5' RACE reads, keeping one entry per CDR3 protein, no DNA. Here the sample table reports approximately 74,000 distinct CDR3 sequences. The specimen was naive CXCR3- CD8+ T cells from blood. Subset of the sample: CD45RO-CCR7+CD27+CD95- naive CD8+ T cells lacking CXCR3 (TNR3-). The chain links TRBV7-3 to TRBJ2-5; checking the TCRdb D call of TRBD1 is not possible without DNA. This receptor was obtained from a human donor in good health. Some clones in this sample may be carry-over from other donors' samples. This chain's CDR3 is CASSLIGGVGETQYF.